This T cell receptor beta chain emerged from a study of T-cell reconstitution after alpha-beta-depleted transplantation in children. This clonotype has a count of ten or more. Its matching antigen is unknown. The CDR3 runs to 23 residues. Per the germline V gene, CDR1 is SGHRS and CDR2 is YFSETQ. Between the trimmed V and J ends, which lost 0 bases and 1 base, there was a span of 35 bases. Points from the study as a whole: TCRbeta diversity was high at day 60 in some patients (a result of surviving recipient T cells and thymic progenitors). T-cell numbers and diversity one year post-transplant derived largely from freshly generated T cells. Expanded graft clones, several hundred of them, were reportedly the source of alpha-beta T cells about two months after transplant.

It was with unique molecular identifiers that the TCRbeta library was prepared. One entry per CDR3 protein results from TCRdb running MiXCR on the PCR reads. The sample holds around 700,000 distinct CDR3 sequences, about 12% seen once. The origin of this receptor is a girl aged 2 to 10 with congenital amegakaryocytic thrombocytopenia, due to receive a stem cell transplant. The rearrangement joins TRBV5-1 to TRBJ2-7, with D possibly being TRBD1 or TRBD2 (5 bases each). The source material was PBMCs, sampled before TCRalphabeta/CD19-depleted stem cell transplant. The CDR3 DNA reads TGCGCCAGCAGCTTGGGTATTGGCGATATCACCGATTGGGGACCAATACGATCCTACGAGCAGTACTTC. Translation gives CASSLGIGDITDWGPIRSYEQYF.